This TCR beta chain was retrieved from a study of cytomegalovirus exposure and HLA in healthy donors. This CDR3 is 16 amino acids long. CDR1 and CDR2 (germline): MNHEY, SMNVEV (reference sequence). With 0 bases removed from V and 1 base from J, the gap between germline ends came to 12 bases. The primer mix had 60 Vbeta and 13 Jbeta primers. This table comes from immunoSEQ multiplex PCR, and its TCRdb copy is limited to in-frame clones, with some not included. In the table there are approximately 160,000 clones, approximately 78% of which are singletons. The receptor was derived from a woman between 45 and 65 years old in good health and CMV-seropositive. The chain employs TRBV27 and TRBJ1-1; D is uncertain. What was sequenced was PBMCs. The DNA for the CDR3 is TGTGCCAGCAGTTTATCCCGCACCGGGGAGAACACTGAAGCTTTCTTT. Its protein product is CASSLSRTGENTEAFF.